This T cell receptor beta chain derives from a study of blood T cell repertoires in COVID-19. Profiling relied on immunoSEQ multiplex PCR, and the TCRdb table lists in-frame clones only, not all of them. The data contain around 100,000 clones, 85% of them singletons. Germline lookup yields CDR1 MNHEY and CDR2 SVGAGI. V was clipped by 0 bases and J by 6 bases, with 6 bases between them. This CDR3 contains 13 residues. The J gene is TRBJ1-5, the V gene TRBV6-5; D unresolved. Sequences were obtained from peripheral blood. This sequence was found in a woman in her 70s with active or convalescent COVID-19. The DNA for the CDR3 is TGTGCCAGCAGTTACTCCCGCGGTCAGCCCCAGCATTTT. Encoded protein: CASSYSRGQPQHF.